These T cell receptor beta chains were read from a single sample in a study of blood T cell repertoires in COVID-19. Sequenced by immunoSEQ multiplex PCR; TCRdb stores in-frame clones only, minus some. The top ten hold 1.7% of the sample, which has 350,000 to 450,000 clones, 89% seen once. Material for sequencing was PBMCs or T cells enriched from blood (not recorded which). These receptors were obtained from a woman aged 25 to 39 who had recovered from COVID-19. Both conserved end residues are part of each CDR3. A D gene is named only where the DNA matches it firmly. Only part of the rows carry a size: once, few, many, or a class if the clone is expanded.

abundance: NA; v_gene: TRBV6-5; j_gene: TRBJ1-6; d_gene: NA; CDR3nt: TGTGCCAGCAGAGGGACACGTATTAATTCACCCCTCCACTTT; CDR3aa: CASRGTRINSPLHF
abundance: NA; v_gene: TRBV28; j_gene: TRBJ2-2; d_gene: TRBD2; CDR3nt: TGTGCCAGCAGCGAACCGGGACTAGCGACCGGGGAGCTGTTTTTT; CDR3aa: CASSEPGLATGELFF
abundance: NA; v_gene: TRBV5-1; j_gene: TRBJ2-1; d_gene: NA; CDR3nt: TGCGCCAGCAGCTTGGAGGGAGTCCGGGAGCAGTTCTTC; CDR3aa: CASSLEGVREQFF
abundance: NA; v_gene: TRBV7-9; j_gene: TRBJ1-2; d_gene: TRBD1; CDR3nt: TGTGCCAGCAGCGTGGACAGGGGTCACGGTGGCTACACCTTC; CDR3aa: CASSVDRGHGGYTF
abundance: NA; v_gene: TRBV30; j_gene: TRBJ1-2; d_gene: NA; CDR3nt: TGTGCCTGGAAGGGGGACCAGCCTTATGGCTACACCTTC; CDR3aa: CAWKGDQPYGYTF
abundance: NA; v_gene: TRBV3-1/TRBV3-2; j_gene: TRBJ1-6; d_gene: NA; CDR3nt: TGTGCCAGCAGCCAACCGGGGGAATCACCCCTCCACTTT; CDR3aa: CASSQPGESPLHF
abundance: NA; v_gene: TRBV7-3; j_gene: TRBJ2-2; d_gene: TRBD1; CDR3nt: TGTGCCACCTCGACTGCCCGGACAGGAGAAACCGGGGAGCTGTTTTTT; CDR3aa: CATSTARTGETGELFF
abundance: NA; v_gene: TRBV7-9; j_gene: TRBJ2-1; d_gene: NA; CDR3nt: TGTGCCAGCAGTCCAGAGGAGGGGGCCAGTAGGGATGAGCAGTTCTTC; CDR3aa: CASSPEEGASRDEQFF
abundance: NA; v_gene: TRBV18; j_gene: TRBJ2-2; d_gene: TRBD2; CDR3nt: TGTGCCAGCTCACCACCGGGGGTGTTAGCGGGAAGCGGTACCGGGGAGCTGTTTTTT; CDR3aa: CASSPPGVLAGSGTGELFF
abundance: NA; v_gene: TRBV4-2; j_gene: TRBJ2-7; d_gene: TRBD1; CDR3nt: TGTGCCAGCAGCCAAGAGGGACAGGGGGCGCGGGAGCAGTACTTC; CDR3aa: CASSQEGQGAREQYF
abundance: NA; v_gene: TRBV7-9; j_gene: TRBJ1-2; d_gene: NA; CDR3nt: TGTGCCAGCAGCTTAACCCGGTCCCTGGGCTACACCTTC; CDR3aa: CASSLTRSLGYTF
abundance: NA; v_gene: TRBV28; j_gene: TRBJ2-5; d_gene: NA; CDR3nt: TGTGCCAGCAGTTTGAGGCTAGCGAAAGAGACCCAGTACTTC; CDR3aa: CASSLRLAKETQYF
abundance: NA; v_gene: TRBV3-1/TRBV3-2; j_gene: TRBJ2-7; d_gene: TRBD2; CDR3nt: TGTGCCAGCACCCTCACTAGCGGGGGCTCCTACGAGCAGTACTTC; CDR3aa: CASTLTSGGSYEQYF
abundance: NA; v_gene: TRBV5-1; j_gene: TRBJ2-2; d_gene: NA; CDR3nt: TGCGCCAGCAGCTGGAAGGGGACCGGGGAGCTGTTTTTT; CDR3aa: CASSWKGTGELFF
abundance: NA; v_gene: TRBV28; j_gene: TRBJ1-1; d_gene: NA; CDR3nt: TGTGCCAGCAGGGTTACAGGGACACAAGCTTTCTTT; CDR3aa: CASRVTGTQAFF
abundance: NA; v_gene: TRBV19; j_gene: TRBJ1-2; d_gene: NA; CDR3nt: TGTGCCAGTAGTTACGAGCGAGTCTATGGCTACACCTTC; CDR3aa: CASSYERVYGYTF
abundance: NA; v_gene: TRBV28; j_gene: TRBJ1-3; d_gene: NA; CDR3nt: TGTGCCAGCAAAACAGGATCCTCTGGAAACACCATATATTTT; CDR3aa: CASKTGSSGNTIYF
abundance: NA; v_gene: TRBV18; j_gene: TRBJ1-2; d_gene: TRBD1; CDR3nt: TGTGCCAGCTCACCACAGGGGGCGAGAGGCTATGGCTACACCTTC; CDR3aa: CASSPQGARGYGYTF
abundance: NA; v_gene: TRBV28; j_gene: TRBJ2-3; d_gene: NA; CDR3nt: TGTGCCAGCAGAACGAACGGGAACACAGATACGCAGTATTTT; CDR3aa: CASRTNGNTDTQYF
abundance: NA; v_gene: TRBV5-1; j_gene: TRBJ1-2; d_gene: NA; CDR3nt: TGCGCCAGCAGCCCTCGTGGACTCTATGGCTACACCTTC; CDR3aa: CASSPRGLYGYTF
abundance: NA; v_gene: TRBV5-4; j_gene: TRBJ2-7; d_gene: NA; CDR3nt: TGTGCCAGCAGCCCAGGCCCCTCCTACGAGCAGTACTTC; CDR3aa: CASSPGPSYEQYF
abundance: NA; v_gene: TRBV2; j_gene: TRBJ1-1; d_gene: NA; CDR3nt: TGTGCCAGCAGCGACCAGGGGTACGAAGCTTTCTTT; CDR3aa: CASSDQGYEAFF
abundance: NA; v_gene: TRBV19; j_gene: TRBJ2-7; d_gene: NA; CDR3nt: TGTGCCAGTAGTCCGACTTTGGGCTACGAGCAGTACTTC; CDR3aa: CASSPTLGYEQYF
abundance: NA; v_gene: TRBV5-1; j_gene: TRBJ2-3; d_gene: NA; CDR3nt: TGCGCCAGCAGCTTGGGTCCGGGGGATACGCAGTATTTT; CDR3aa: CASSLGPGDTQYF
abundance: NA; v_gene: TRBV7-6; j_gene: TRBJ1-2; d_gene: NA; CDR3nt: TGTGCCAGCAGCTCGACGACTACGGACTATGGCTACACCTTC; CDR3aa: CASSSTTTDYGYTF
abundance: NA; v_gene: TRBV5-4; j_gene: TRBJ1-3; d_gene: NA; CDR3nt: TGTGCCAGCAGCTTGGCAGGGGTTGCTGGAAACACCATATATTTT; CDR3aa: CASSLAGVAGNTIYF
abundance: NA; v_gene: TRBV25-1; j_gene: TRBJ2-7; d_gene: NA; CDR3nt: TGTGCCAGCAGTGGTCAGATCTACGAGCAGTACTTC; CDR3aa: CASSGQIYEQYF
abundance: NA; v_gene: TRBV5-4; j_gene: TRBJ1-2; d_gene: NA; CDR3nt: TGTGCCAGCACCACTCCCCAGGGGGGCTACACCTTC; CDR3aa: CASTTPQGGYTF
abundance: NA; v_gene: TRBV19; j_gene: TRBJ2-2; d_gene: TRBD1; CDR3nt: TGTGCCAGTAGTTCAGGGGGAAGCACCGGGGAGCTGTTTTTT; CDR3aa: CASSSGGSTGELFF
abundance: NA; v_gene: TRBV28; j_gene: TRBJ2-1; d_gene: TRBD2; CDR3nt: TGTGCCAGCAGCCCGAACACCCTGACTAGCGGGAGCGATGAGCAGTTCTTC; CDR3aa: CASSPNTLTSGSDEQFF
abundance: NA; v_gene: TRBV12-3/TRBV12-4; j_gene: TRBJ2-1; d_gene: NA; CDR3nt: TGTGCCAGCAGTTTTGGAGTGGATGAGCAGTTCTTC; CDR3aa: CASSFGVDEQFF
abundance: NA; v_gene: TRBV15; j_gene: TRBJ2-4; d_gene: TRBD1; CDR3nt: TGTGCCACCAGCAGGGACAATTCGGGACAGGGTTTGAGAAACATTCAGTACTTC; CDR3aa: CATSRDNSGQGLRNIQYF
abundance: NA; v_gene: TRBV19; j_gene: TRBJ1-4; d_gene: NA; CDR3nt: TGTGCCAGTAGTATCGAATCCGGTGCAACTAATGAAAAACTGTTTTTT; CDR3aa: CASSIESGATNEKLFF
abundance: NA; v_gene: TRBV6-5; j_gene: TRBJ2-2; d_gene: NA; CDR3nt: TGTGCCAGCAGTAACCTAGGTGGGGAGCTGTTTTTT; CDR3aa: CASSNLGGELFF
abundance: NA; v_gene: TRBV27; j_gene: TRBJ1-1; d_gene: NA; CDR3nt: TGTGCCAGCAGTTTCCTCGGTGAGGGCGGCACTGAAGCTTTCTTT; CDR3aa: CASSFLGEGGTEAFF
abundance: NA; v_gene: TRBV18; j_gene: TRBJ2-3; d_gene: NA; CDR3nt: TGTGCCAGCTCACCACTCCCTTGGACAAGCACAGATACGCAGTATTTT; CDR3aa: CASSPLPWTSTDTQYF
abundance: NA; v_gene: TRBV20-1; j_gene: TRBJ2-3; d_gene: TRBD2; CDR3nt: TGCAGTGCTAGTCCTCGACTAGCGGGCGGGGTGGATACGCAGTATTTT; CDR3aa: CSASPRLAGGVDTQYF
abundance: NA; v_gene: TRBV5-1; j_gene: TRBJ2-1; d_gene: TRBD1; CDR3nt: TGCGCCAGCAGCTTGGAAGGGACAGGGGGTTCCTACAATGAGCAGTTCTTC; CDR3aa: CASSLEGTGGSYNEQFF
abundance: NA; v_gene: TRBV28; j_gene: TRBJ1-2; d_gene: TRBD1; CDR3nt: TGTGCCACCAGTACCAATGGGGACAGGGATCGCTATGGCTACACCTTC; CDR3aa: CATSTNGDRDRYGYTF
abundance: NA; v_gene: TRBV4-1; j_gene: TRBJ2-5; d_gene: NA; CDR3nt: TGCGCCAGCAGCCAGGGGATAGCGGTGACCCAGTACTTC; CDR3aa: CASSQGIAVTQYF
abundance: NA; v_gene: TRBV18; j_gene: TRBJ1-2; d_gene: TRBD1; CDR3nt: TGTGCCAGCTCAGCCTTACCGGGACAGCTTTGGGGCTACACCTTC; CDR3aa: CASSALPGQLWGYTF
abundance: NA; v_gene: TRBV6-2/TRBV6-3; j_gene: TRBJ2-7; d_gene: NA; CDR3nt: TGTGCCAGCAGTTATTCTCGGGGCGAGCAGTACTTC; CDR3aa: CASSYSRGEQYF
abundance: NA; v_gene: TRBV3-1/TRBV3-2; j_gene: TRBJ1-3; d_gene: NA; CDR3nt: TGTGCCAGCAGCCAAGATCAGTTAGGACAGACGAACACCATATATTTT; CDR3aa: CASSQDQLGQTNTIYF
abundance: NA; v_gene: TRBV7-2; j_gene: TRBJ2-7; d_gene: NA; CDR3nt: TGTGCCAGCAGACGGGGGACGGGGCCCACCTACGAGCAGTACTTC; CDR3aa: CASRRGTGPTYEQYF
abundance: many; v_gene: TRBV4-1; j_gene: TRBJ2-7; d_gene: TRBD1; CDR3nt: TGCGCCAGCAGCCTAGAAGACAGGGGAACGAACGAGCAGTACTTC; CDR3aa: CASSLEDRGTNEQYF